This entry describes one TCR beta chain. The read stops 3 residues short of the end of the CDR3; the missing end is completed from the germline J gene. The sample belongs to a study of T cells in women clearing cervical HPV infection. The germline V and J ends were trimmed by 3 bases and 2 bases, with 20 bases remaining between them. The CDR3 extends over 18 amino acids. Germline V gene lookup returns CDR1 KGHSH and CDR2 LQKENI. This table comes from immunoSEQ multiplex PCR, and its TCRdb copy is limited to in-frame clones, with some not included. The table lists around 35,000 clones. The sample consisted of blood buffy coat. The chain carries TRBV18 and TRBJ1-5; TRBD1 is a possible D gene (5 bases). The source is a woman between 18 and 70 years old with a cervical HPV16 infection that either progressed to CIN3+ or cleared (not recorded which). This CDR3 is CASSPLPGSGGRNQPQHF. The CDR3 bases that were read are TGTGCCAGCTCACCCCTCCCCGGTTCGGGGGGTCGCAATCAGCCC.